This T cell receptor (beta chain) derives from a study of low-dose radiotherapy and immunotherapy resistance in tumors. Study-wide background: Patients were treated with intravenous nivolumab at 240 mg every two weeks and were also dosed with ipilimumab at 1 mg/kg every six weeks. Intravenous cyclophosphamide 200 mg/m2 was given every two weeks, one day before radiation and immunotherapy.

Alpha- and beta-chain coverage of first-strand cDNA came from TRAV- and TRBV-specific primers. Both a constant-region primer and a V-primer adapter served to amplify TCRs across around 20 PCR cycles. The mRNA that was isolated underwent amplification by in vitro transcription. Each CDR3 protein gets one entry after TCRdb re-called the reads with MiXCR. There are roughly 76,000 distinct CDR3 sequences in the sample; approximately 17% occur only once, and about 5.9% lies in the top ten. Germline V gene sequence: CDR1 SEHNR, CDR2 FQNEAQ (reference sequence). V lost 1 base, J lost 2 bases, and 12 bases lay in between. There are 16 residues in the CDR3. The time point: before trial treatment. Each eligible patient had an advanced solid tumor, and these tumors lacked tumor-infiltrating lymphocytes. This clonotype was counted at least ten times.

The chain has TRBV7-9 and TRBJ2-1; D gene unclear. The TCR comes from a male donor with prostate cancer. The sequenced sample was PBMCs, obtained before treatment. The CDR3 spells CASSLDGYPPYNEQFF. The CDR3, as DNA: TGTGCCAGCAGCTTAGATGGCTACCCCCCCTACAATGAGCAGTTCTTC.